This TCR beta chain is drawn from a study of beta chain features in type 1 diabetes. The study's findings and limits: Equally in patients and controls, PCR might preferentially amplify shorter templates.

TCRB transcripts that were expressed got sequenced, as all of the isolated RNA had been reverse transcribed. The repertoire was sequenced with immunoSEQ multiplex PCR; TCRdb's copy has only in-frame clones and lacks some. The sample lists a few hundred thousand clones, around 28% occurring once. This clone appeared a few times. The antigen is undetermined. The sample taken for sequencing was naive CD4+ T cells from blood. This receptor was obtained from a man between 18 and 35 years old in good health.

For the CDR3, the DNA is TGTGCCAGCAGCCCTCCGGGACAGGGGGTTAATGAGCAGTTCTTC. Translated: CASSPPGQGVNEQFF. This rearrangement joins TRBV7-9 to TRBJ2-1; TRBD1 aligns across 11 bases. Losses at the gene ends were 5 bases for V and 7 bases for J; bases not matched to a gene: 7. The CDR3 is made up of 15 amino acids. CDR1 and CDR2 (germline): SEHNR, FQNEAQ (reference sequence).